The clone carrying this T cell receptor (beta chain) was seen at least ten times. This sample is drawn from a study of human T cells and chemical hapten exposure. Study at large: Across samples, TCR yields varied, mostly owing to small differences in pooled library volumes.

The CDR3 is 14 amino acids. V trimming: 3 bases; J trimming: 8 bases; junction bases outside the gene matches: 5. MiXCR, applied by TCRdb to the RACE reads, yields one record per CDR3 protein. The sample includes 300,000 to 450,000 distinct CDR3 sequences, 5% to 6.5% seen only once; the top ten take roughly 8.2%. Time point reported: pre-sensitization, week 0. Treatment of the sample: therapeutic diphenylcyclopropenone sensitization with weekly scalp DPC. The starting material was whole blood, obtained in connection with sensitization to the hapten diphenylcyclopropenone (DPC). The V call is TRBV12-3 or TRBV12-4, the J call TRBJ1-4, with 8 bases lining up with TRBD1. The clonotype comes from a young woman with alopecia areata. Some clones in this sample may be carry-over from other donors' samples. CDR3 nucleotide sequence: TGTGCCAGCAGTTTTCAGGGGGCGCGGGAAAAACTGTTTTTT. Its translation: CASSFQGAREKLFF.